This passage covers 27 T cell receptor beta chains from one sample sequenced in a study of blood T cells in healthy people across ages (dated by TCRdb to between 2014 and 2017). Library preparation employed 5' RACE. TCRdb shows the sequencer as Illumina HiSeq 2500. A second roughly 7 to 12 cycle PCR used a sample-barcoded 5' primer and a J-beta primer mix. TCRdb redid the processing of the public reads, applying fastp at Q25 and MiXCR, and retained in-frame beta chains. Rows with one shared CDR3 protein collapse into an entry with the most common genes and DNA. Here the sample has more than 800,000 distinct CDR3 sequences; 25% to 35% occur a single time. The ten largest clones take up around 15% of the sample. The sample was blood. These receptors came from a woman over 75 in good health.

This clonotype was counted at least ten times. The chain has TRBV29-1 and TRBJ1-2; no clear D. The CDR3 totals 14 residues. With 0 bases removed from V and 2 bases from J, the gap between germline ends came to 10 bases. Germline loops: CDR1 SQVTM, CDR2 ANQGSEA. DNA for the CDR3: TGCAGCGTTGAAGACCCCCGGGTGAACTATGGCTACACCTTC. Translating it yields CSVEDPRVNYGYTF. The whole variable domain, remainder taken from reference TRBV29-1 and TRBJ1-2, is SAVISQKPSRDICQRGTSLTIQCQVDSQVTMMFWYRQQPGQSLTLIATANQGSEATYESGFVIDKFPISRPNLTFSTLTVSNMSPEDSSIYLCSVEDPRVNYGYTFGSGTRLTVV.

This sequence joins TRBV6-2 or TRBV6-3 and TRBJ1-5; D perhaps matches TRBD1 (6 bases). The germline V gene has CDR1 MNHEY and CDR2 SVGEGT. The CDR3 has 17 amino acids. The V end was cut by 8 bases, the J end by 6 bases, with 26 bases between. DNA for the CDR3: TGTGCCAGCGGTGAGGGGGGAACAGGGAAGGGGGTTCAGCCCCAGCATTTT. Translated: CASGEGGTGKGVQPQHF.

Only a few counts were recorded for this clonotype. Written as DNA, the CDR3 is TGTGCCAGCAGTGTACAAGGGGGGGGATACACTGAAGCTTTCTTT. It specifies CASSVQGGGYTEAFF. The J gene is TRBJ1-1, the V gene TRBV2; the D gene is possibly TRBD1 (6 bases). The CDR3 spans 15 residues. V lost 4 bases to trimming and J lost 3 bases, with 15 bases between them. CDR1 and CDR2 from the germline V gene are SNHLY and FYNNEI.

The chain carries TRBV7-2 and TRBJ1-1, with D perhaps matching TRBD1 (5 bases). The V gene's germline CDR1 is SGHTA and CDR2 FQGNSA. Between the trimmed V and J ends, which lost 1 base and 10 bases, there was a span of 16 bases. This CDR3 region has 14 residues. The CDR3 DNA sequence: TGTGCCAGCAGCTTAGGAGGCAGGGAGATGGGAGCTTTCTTT. Amino acids: CASSLGGREMGAFF.

This clonotype was seen ten or more times. J is TRBJ1-4 and V is TRBV30; D is uncertain. Germline CDR1 is GTSNPN and CDR2 is SVGIG (reference sequence). V was cut by 2 bases and J by 6 bases, with 13 bases left in between. The CDR3 is made up of 14 amino acids. The chain's CDR3 is CAWSSTEKDEKLFF. The CDR3 coding sequence is TGTGCCTGGAGTTCGACTGAAAAGGATGAAAAACTGTTTTTT.

A remark on this clonotype: One end of the junction is discordant with germline, which a read error may explain. The rearrangement uses TRBV11-2 and TRBJ2-1; 9 bases are shared with TRBD1. The CDR3 spans 15 residues. The V gene's germline CDR1 is SGHAT and CDR2 FQNNGV. The chain's CDR3 is CASSVTGGSYNERYF. As DNA, the CDR3 is TGTGCCAGCAGCGTTACAGGGGGCTCCTACAATGAGCGGTACTTC.

This clonotype was seen a few times. A much more abundant neighbour one base away suggests this may be a read error. The V call is TRBV9, the J call TRBJ2-5; D is undetermined. Germline assignment: CDR1 SGDLS and CDR2 YYNGEE. CDR3 length: 13 residues. CDR3 region: CASSSRSPETRYF. For the CDR3, the DNA is TGTGCCAGCAGCTCTAGATCTCCGGAGACCCGGTACTTC. The whole variable domain, filled in from reference TRBV9 and TRBJ2-5, reads DSGVTQTPKHLITATGQRVTLRCSPRSGDLSVYWYQQSLDQGLQFLIQYYNGEERAKGNILERFSAQQFPDLHSELNLSSLELGDSALYFCASSSRSPETRYFGPGTRLLVL.

This clonotype appeared a few times. A much larger clone lies one base from this, so it may be a read error. The chain uses TRBV6-5 and TRBJ2-1, with 8 bases that match TRBD1. The germline V gene encodes CDR1 MNHEY and CDR2 SVGAGI. The CDR3 extends over 14 amino acids. V trimming: 0 bases; J trimming: 13 bases; junction bases outside the gene matches: 8. DNA for the CDR3: TGTGCCAGCAGTTACTCCGGACAGGGAAAGACCCAGTTCTTC. Its protein is CASSYSGQGKTQFF.

Concerning this clonotype: At one end, the junction sequence differs from germline, possibly due to a read error. This chain joins TRBV10-3 and TRBJ1-1; perhaps TRBD1 as D (6 bases). The CDR3 loop spans 14 amino acids. Germline CDR1 and CDR2: ENHRY and SYGVKD. In DNA, the CDR3 is TGTGCCATCGGTGAATACAGGGTGGGGGCTGAAGCTTTCTTT. Translation gives CAIGEYRVGAEAFF.

The chain links TRBV6-2 or TRBV6-3 to TRBJ2-5, with a possible D match to TRBD2 (5 bases). The end of the DNA is better explained by TRBJ2-7, so the J call may be wrong. The germline V gene has CDR1 MNHEY and CDR2 SVGEGT. The CDR3 covers 14 residues. The CDR3 region is CASRTTGRKGEQYF. CDR3 sequence (DNA): TGTGCCAGCAGGACCACGGGGAGAAAGGGCGAGCAGTACTTC.

This clonotype was found many times. CDR3 sequence (DNA): TGCGCCAGCAGCTTGGCGCAGGGGGCTCACTATGAGCAGTTCTTC. Protein sequence: CASSLAQGAHYEQFF. The gene calls are TRBV5-1 and TRBJ2-1, with TRBD1 matching 8 bases. V shed 0 bases and J 8 bases; nucleotides not matched to a gene: 7. CDR1 is SGHRS, CDR2 YFSETQ, per germline. The CDR3 has 15 residues.

V is TRBV7-2 and J is TRBJ1-6, with TRBD1 as a possible D gene (5 bases). Germline loops: CDR1 SGHTA, CDR2 FQGNSA. The CDR3 is 16 residues long. Trimming left V 5 bases short and J 7 bases short, with 18 bases between. The CDR3 DNA is TGTGCCAGCAGCATCCGGGACCCCGGTCGGAATTCACCCCTCCACTTT. Translation: CASSIRDPGRNSPLHF.

There are a few counts of this clonotype. The V and J genes are TRBV20-1 and TRBJ2-3; 11 bases map to TRBD1. The length of the CDR3 is 15 residues. V was clipped by 6 bases and J by 5 bases; unmatched bases: 10. Germline lookup yields CDR1 DFQATT and CDR2 SNEGSKA (reference sequence). CDR3 coding DNA: TGCAGTGCCGTCGGGACAGGGGGTATCGGAGATACGCAGTATTTT. As protein: CSAVGTGGIGDTQYF.

This clonotype showed up many times. The chain is built from TRBV4-1 and TRBJ2-5, with 10 nucleotides matching TRBD2. CDR3 size: 17 residues. Germline V CDR1 and CDR2: MGHRA, YSYEKL. The V segment lost 4 bases and the J segment 2 bases; nucleotides outside the gene matches: 10. CDR3 protein: CASSPWGSGGKQETQYF. The CDR3 DNA follows: TGCGCCAGCAGCCCCTGGGGTAGCGGGGGGAAGCAAGAGACCCAGTACTTC.

This clonotype was recorded at least ten times. The chain is built from TRBV7-2 and TRBJ2-3, with unresolved D. The CDR3 extends over 18 amino acids. V was pared by 6 bases and J by 3 bases, with 25 bases between. In germline, CDR1 is SGHTA, CDR2 FQGNSA. The CDR3 here is CASSRDPNKARRTDTQYF. The CDR3 bases are TGTGCCAGCAGTCGAGATCCAAATAAAGCCCGTAGGACAGATACGCAGTATTTT.

With regard to this clonotype: The junction does not match germline at one end; this may be a read error. The V and J genes are TRBV5-6 and TRBJ2-7, with a possible D match to TRBD2 (5 bases). The CDR3 runs to 14 residues. From germline, CDR1 is SGHDT and CDR2 YYEEEE. The DNA of the CDR3 is TGTGCCGGCAGCTTGGCCGAGGGATCCTACGAGCAGTACTTC. Encoded protein: CAGSLAEGSYEQYF.

Comments on this clonotype: This may arise from a read error, as a much more abundant clone is one base away. The chain recombines TRBV10-1 with TRBJ2-4; D gene unclear. The assigned J gene may be wrong: the sequence end matches TRBJ2-7 better. The CDR3 has 14 residues. From germline, CDR1 is WNHNN and CDR2 SYGVQD (reference sequence). CDR3 sequence reads: CASRASDCFYEQYF. The CDR3 bases are TGCGCCAGCAGGGCAAGCGACTGTTTCTACGAGCAGTACTTC.

In regard to this clonotype: This may stem from a read error, because a much larger clone lies one nucleotide away. The rearrangement joins TRBV24-1 to TRBJ2-3; weak D call: TRBD1 (5 bases). Germline V gene sequence: CDR1 KGHDR, CDR2 SFDVKD. This CDR3 region has 13 residues. CDR3 amino acids: CATSRGITDMQYF. For the CDR3, the DNA is TGTGCCACCAGTAGGGGCATTACAGATATGCAGTATTTT.

This clonotype turned up a few times. A read error is possible here, since a much larger clone lies one base away. V is TRBV4-3 and J is TRBJ2-1; possibly TRBD2 for D (5 bases). The J call is in doubt because the DNA end fits TRBJ2-7 better. From germline, CDR1 is LGHNA and CDR2 YSLEER. CDR3 length: 13 residues. CDR3 in amino acids: CASSQAGGNEQYF. CDR3 DNA: TGCGCCAGCAGCCAAGCCGGAGGTAATGAGCAGTACTTC.

As concerns this clonotype: Just one base apart from a much larger clone, this may be a read error. The chain has TRBV12-3 or TRBV12-4 and TRBJ2-1; D call uncertain. The CDR3 totals 13 residues. Trimming took off 6 bases at V and 13 bases at J, with 19 bases between the two ends. In DNA, the CDR3 is TGTGCCAGCAGCCGGGCGGACGGGCAGACCCAGTTCTTC. This codes for CASSRADGQTQFF.

This clonotype occurred many times. The chain links TRBV27 to TRBJ2-5, with 8 bases fitting TRBD2. The CDR3 is 16 residues long. Looked up from germline, CDR1 is MNHEY and CDR2 is SMNVEV (reference sequence). The V gene end was trimmed by 5 bases and the J gene end by 6 bases; junction bases not matched to a gene: 14. The DNA for the CDR3 is TGTGCCAGCAGTCCCGGGAGGGGACCCTCTGTAAAGACCCAGTACTTC. Its translation is CASSPGRGPSVKTQYF.

This clonotype was recorded many times. A read error may produce the germline difference seen at one junction end. This sequence joins TRBV5-5 and TRBJ2-5; D is perhaps TRBD1 (6 bases). The CDR3 length is 13 residues. The germline CDR1 and CDR2 sequences are SGHKS and YYEKEE (reference sequence). The CDR3: CASSLGAEETQYF. The DNA for the CDR3 is TGCGCCAGCAGCTTGGGGGCAGAAGAGACCCAGTACTTC.

V is TRBV19 and J is TRBJ2-6; 10 bases agree with TRBD1. CDR1 is LNHDA and CDR2 is SQIVND in the germline V gene (reference sequence). V shed 4 bases and J 3 bases; nucleotides not matched to a gene: 6. The CDR3 totals 17 residues. The CDR3 sequence is CASSTTGTGVGANVLTF. The DNA of the CDR3 is TGTGCCAGTAGTACCACCGGGACAGGGGTTGGGGCCAACGTCCTGACTTTC.

The sample holds many counts of this clonotype. The chain is built from TRBV7-9 and TRBJ2-3, with D maybe TRBD2 (7 bases). In germline, CDR1 is SEHNR, CDR2 FQNEAQ (reference sequence). Trimming took 3 bases from V and 5 from J, leaving 24 bases between them. The CDR3 consists of 18 residues. The CDR3 DNA reads as TGTGCCAGCAGCTTGGATCTCTTTGGGGGGGGCCGGATAGATACGCAGTATTTT. It encodes CASSLDLFGGGRIDTQYF.

In its sample, this clonotype was seen many times. The V call is TRBV5-1, the J call TRBJ2-5; 12 bases line up with TRBD2. CDR1 SGHRS and CDR2 YFSETQ come from the germline V gene. V was pared by 4 bases and J by 5 bases, with 9 bases of the junction left unmatched. The CDR3 is 16 amino acids. In DNA form, the CDR3 reads TGCGCCAGCAGCACGACCGGGACTAGCGGGTGGGAGACCCAGTACTTC. It specifies CASSTTGTSGWETQYF.

This clonotype appeared a few times. The J gene is TRBJ1-5, the V gene TRBV28; D is unresolved. CDR3 size: 12 residues. V lost 3 bases and J lost 8, with 8 bases in between. Germline CDR1 and CDR2: MDHEN and SYDVKM. CDR3 sequence: CASSLRVKPQHF. The CDR3 nucleotides are TGTGCCAGCAGTTTGAGGGTTAAGCCCCAGCATTTT.

This clonotype was picked up a small number of times. This chain connects TRBV6-1 to TRBJ1-6; 8 positions match TRBD1. V was clipped by 8 bases and J by 5 bases; unmatched bases: 8. The CDR3 contains 15 residues. Germline V lookup: CDR1 MNHNS, CDR2 SASEGT. The CDR3 bases are TGTGCCAGCGACTCCGGGACAGGAGATAATTCACCCCTCCACTTT. Protein: CASDSGTGDNSPLHF.